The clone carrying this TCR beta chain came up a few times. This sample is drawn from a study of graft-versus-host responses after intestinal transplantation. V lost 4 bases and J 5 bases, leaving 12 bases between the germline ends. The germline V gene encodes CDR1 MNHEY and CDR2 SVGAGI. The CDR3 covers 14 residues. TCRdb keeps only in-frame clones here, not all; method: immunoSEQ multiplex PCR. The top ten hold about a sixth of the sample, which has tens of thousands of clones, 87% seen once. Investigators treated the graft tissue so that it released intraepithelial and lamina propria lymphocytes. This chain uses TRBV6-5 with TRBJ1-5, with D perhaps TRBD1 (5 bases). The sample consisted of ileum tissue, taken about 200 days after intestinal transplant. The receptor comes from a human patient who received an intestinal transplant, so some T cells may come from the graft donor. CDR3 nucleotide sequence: TGTGCCAGCAGTTCGGGGAGGGGCCATCAGCCCCAGCATTTT. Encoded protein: CASSSGRGHQPQHF.